A few counts support the clone carrying this T cell receptor beta chain. The antigen is not known. Amplified TCR beta CDR3 regions came from RNA transcripts. TCR CDR3 underwent first-round RT-PCR with the HTBI primer set. Each CDR3 protein is one row after TCRdb ran MiXCR on the multiplex PCR reads. The sample carries 600,000 to 700,000 distinct CDR3 sequences, over 40% recorded once. These data originate in a study of T cells in Graves' hyperthyroidism and ophthalmopathy. The CDR3 extends over 15 amino acids. Germline V lookup: CDR1 SGHTS, CDR2 YDEGEE. The V and J ends lost 4 bases and 6 bases respectively, with 20 bases between them. Study-wide points: In simple terms, a model built on 13 V-J features told ophthalmopathy apart from stable hyperthyroidism.

Sequencing used peripheral blood or thyroid tissue (not recorded which). The chain carries TRBV5-8 and TRBJ2-7; the D gene is possibly TRBD2 (6 bases). This TCR came from an adult man with Graves' disease, either hyperthyroidism or ophthalmopathy (not recorded which). The CDR3 spells CASSVGLSTSSEQYF. DNA for the CDR3: TGTGCCAGCAGCGTGGGACTTAGTACAAGTAGCGAGCAGTACTTC.